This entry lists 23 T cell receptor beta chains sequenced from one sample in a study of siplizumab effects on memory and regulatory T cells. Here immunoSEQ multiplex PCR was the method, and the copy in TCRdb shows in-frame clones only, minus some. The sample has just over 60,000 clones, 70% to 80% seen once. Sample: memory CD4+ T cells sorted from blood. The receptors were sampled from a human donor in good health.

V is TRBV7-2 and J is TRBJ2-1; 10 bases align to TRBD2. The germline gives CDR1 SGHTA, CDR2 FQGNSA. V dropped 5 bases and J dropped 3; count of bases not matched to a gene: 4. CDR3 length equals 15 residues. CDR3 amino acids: CASSRERGGYNEQFF. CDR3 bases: TGTGCCAGCAGCCGTGAGCGGGGGGGCTACAATGAGCAGTTCTTC.

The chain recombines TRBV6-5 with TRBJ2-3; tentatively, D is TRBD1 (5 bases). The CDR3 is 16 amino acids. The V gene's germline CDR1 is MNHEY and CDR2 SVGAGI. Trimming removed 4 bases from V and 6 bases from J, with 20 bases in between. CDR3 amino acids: CASSSGPAGAGDTQYF. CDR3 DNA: TGTGCCAGCAGTTCAGGTCCGGCTGGGGCAGGGGATACGCAGTATTTT.

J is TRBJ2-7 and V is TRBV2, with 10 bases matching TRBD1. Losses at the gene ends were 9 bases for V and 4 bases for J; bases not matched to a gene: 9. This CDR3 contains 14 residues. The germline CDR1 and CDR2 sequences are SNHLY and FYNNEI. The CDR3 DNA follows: TGTGCCAGTAGACAGGGGGCGATCAGGTACGAGCAGTACTTC. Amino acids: CASRQGAIRYEQYF.

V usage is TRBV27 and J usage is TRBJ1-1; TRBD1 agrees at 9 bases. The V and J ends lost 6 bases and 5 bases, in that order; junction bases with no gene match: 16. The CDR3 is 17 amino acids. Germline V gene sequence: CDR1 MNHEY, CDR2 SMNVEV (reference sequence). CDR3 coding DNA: TGTGCCAGCAGGCGAACCGGGACAGGGAAGGGGGCGACTGAAGCTTTCTTT. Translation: CASRRTGTGKGATEAFF.

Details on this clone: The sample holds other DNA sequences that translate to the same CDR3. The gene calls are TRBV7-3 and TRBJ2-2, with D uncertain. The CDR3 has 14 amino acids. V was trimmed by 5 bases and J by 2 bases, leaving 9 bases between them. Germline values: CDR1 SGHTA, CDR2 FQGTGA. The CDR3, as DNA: TGTGCCAGCAGCCCACGACAAAACACCGGGGAGCTGTTTTTT. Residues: CASSPRQNTGELFF.

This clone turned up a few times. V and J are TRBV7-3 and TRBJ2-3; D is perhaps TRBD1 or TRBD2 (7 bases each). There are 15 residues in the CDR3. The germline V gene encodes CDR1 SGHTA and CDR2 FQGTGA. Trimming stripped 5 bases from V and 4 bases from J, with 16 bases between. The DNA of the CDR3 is TGTGCCAGCAGCACGGCAGGGGGAGGGGCAGATACGCAGTATTTT. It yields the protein CASSTAGGGADTQYF.

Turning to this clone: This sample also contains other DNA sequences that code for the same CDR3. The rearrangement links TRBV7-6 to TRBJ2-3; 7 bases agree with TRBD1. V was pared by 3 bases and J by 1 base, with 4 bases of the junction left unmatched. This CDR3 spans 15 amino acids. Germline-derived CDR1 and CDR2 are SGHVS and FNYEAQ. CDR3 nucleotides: TGTGCCAGCAGCTTTGGGCAGGGGGGCACAGATACGCAGTATTTT. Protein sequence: CASSFGQGGTDTQYF.

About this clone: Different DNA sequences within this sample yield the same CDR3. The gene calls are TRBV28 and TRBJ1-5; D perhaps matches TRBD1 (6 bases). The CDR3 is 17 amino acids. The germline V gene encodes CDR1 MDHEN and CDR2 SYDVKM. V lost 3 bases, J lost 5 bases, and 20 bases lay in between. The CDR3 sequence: CASSFVQGPTTHQPQHF. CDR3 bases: TGTGCCAGCAGTTTTGTGCAGGGGCCCACGACACATCAGCCCCAGCATTTT.

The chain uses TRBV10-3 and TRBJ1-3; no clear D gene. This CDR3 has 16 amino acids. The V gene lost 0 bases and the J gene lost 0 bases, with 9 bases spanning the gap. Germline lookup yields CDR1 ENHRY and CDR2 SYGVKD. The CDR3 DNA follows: TGTGCCATCAGTGAGTCGGCCACTATCTCTGGAAACACCATATATTTT. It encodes CAISESATISGNTIYF.

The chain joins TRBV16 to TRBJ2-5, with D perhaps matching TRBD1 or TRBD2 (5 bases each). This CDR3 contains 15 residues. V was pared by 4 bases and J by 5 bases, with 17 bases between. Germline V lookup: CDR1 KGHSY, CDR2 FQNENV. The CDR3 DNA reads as TGTGCCAGCAGCCCTACACGAGGGACCAGGGAGACCCAGTACTTC. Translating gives CASSPTRGTRETQYF.

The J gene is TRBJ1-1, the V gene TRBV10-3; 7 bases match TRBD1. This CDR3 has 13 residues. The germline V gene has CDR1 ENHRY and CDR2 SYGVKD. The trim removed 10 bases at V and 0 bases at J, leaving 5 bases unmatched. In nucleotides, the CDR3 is TGTGCCACCGAGGACAGGATGAACACTGAAGCTTTCTTT. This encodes CATEDRMNTEAFF.

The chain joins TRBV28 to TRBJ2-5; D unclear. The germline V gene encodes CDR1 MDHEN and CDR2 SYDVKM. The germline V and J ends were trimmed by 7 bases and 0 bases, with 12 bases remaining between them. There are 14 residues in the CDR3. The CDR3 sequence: CASTLETYQETQYF. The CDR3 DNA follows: TGTGCCAGCACCTTAGAAACGTACCAAGAGACCCAGTACTTC.

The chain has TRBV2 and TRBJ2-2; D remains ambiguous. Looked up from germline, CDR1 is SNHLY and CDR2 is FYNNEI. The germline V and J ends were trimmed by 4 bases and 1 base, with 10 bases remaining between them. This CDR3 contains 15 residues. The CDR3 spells CASSVLEGNTGELFF. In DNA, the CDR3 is TGTGCCAGCAGTGTACTGGAAGGGAACACCGGGGAGCTGTTTTTT.

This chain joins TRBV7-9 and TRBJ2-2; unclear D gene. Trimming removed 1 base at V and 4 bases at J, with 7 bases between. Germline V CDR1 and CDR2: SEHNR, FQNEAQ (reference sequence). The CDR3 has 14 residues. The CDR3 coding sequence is TGTGCCAGCAGCTTAGGGCTTTTCACCGGGGAGCTGTTTTTT. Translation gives CASSLGLFTGELFF.

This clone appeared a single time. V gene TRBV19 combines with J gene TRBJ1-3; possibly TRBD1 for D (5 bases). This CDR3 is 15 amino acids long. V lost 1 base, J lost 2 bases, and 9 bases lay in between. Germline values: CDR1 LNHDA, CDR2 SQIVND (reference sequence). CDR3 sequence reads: CASSIGGLTGNTIYF. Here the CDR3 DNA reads TGTGCCAGTAGTATAGGGGGGTTAACTGGAAACACCATATATTTT.

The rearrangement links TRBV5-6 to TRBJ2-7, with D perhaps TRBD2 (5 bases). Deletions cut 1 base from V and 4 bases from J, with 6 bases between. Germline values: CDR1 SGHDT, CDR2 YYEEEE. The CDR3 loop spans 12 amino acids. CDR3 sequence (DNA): TGTGCCAGCAGCTTGTCGGGGTACGAGCAGTACTTC. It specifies CASSLSGYEQYF.

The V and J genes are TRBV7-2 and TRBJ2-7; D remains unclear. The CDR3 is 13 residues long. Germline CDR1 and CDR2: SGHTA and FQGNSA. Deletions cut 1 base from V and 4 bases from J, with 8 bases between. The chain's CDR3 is CASSLERLYEQYF. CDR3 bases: TGTGCCAGCAGCTTAGAGAGGTTGTACGAGCAGTACTTC.

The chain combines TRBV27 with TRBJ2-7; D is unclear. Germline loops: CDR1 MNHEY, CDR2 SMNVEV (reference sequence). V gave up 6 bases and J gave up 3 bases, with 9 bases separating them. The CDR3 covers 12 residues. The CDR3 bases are TGTGCCAGCAGGGGCCCCATCTACGAGCAGTACTTC. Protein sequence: CASRGPIYEQYF.

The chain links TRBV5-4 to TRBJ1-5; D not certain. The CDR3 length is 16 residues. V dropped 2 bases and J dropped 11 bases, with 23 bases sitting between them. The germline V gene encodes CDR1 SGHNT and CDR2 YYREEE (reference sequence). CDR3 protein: CASSLARGDPPEAQHF. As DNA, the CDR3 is TGTGCCAGCAGCTTAGCTCGGGGTGATCCCCCTGAGGCCCAGCATTTT.

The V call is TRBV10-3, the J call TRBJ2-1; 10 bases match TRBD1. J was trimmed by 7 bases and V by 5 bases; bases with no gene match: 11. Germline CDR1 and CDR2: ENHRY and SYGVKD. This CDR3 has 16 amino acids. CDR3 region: CAISRPDRGDGNEQFF. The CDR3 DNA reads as TGTGCCATCAGTCGCCCGGACAGGGGGGACGGAAATGAGCAGTTCTTC.

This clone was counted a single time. CDR3 region: CAWVGGRLSAYEQYF. For the CDR3, the DNA is TGTGCCTGGGTCGGAGGACGTCTGAGCGCCTACGAGCAGTACTTC. The chain combines TRBV30 with TRBJ2-7; TRBD2 might be the D (5 bases). With 5 bases removed from V and 2 bases from J, the gap between germline ends came to 19 bases. Germline CDR1 GTSNPN, CDR2 SVGIG (reference sequence). This CDR3 has 15 residues.

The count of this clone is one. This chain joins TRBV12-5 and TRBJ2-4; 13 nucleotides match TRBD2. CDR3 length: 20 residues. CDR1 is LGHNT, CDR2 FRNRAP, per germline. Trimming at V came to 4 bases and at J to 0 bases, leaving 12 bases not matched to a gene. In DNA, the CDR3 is TGTGCTAGTGGTTCCCCTTCCTCTACTAGCGGGGGGGAAGCCAAAAACATTCAGTACTTC. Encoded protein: CASGSPSSTSGGEAKNIQYF.

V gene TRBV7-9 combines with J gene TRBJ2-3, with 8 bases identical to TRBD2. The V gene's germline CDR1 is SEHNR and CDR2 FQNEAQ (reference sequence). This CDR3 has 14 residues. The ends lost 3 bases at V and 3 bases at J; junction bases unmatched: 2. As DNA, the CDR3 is TGTGCCAGCAGCTTGTCTAGCGGGACAGATACGCAGTATTTT. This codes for CASSLSSGTDTQYF.